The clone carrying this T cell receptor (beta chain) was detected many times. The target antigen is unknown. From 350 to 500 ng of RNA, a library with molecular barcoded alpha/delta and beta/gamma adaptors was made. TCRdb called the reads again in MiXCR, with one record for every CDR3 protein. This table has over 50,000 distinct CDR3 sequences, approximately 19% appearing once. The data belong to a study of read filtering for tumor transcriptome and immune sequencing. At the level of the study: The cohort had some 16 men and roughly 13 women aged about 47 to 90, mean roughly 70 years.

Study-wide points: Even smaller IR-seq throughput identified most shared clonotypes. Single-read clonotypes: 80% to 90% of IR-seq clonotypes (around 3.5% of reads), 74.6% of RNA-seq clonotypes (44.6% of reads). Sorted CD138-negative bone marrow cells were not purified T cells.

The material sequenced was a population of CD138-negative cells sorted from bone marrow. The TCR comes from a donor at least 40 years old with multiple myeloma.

CDR3 protein: CASSSFQGRNQPQHF. The CDR3 DNA reads as TGTGCCAGTAGTAGTTTCCAGGGACGCAATCAGCCCCAGCATTTT. The chain recombines TRBV19 with TRBJ1-5, with TRBD1 as a possible D gene (5 bases). Germline CDR1 reads LNHDA; CDR2 reads SQIVND (reference sequence). The CDR3 runs 15 residues. V was shortened by 4 bases and J by 2 bases, with 12 bases between the two germline ends.